A single TCR beta chain is shown here with its context. Its antigen is currently unknown. With 60 Vbeta and 13 Jbeta primers, the PCR was carried out. TCRdb's copy holds only in-frame clones and misses some; the assay was immunoSEQ multiplex PCR. The sample includes under 90,000 clones. This sample is part of a study of cytomegalovirus exposure and HLA in healthy donors. Study results and caveats: Rarity held for most TCR sequences, but there were some public TCRs that occurred in many donors. Fewer N-insertions than the 666-donor mean were reportedly shown by an Asian-associated ancestry cluster in a later analysis. The classifier, whose performance was assessed in both the original and validation cohorts, reportedly diagnosed cytomegalovirus status with high specificity and sensitivity.

The germline gives CDR1 MGHRA, CDR2 YSYEKL. Losses at the gene ends were 8 bases for V and 4 bases for J; bases not matched to a gene: 17. This CDR3 is built from 18 residues. Sample: PBMCs. The source of this sequence is a man aged 45 to 65 in good health and CMV-seropositive. The rearrangement uses TRBV4-1 and TRBJ1-2, with TRBD1 identical over 12 bases. CDR3 nucleotide sequence: TGCGCCAGCGGCCTTGAAACCGGGACAGGGGGCGCCCCCTATGGCTACACCTTC. Its protein product is CASGLETGTGGAPYGYTF.